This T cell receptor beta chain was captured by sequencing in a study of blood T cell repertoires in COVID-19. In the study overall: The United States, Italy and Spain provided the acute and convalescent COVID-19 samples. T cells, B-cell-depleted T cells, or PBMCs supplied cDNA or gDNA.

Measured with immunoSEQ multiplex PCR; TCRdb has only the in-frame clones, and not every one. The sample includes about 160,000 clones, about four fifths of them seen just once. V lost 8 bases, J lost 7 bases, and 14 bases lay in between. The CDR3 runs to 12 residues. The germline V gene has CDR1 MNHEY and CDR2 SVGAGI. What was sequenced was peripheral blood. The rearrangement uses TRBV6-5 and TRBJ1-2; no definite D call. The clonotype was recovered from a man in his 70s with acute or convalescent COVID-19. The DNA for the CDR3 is TGTGCCAGCGAAAAGTGGAGTGGTGGCTACACCTTC. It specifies CASEKWSGGYTF.